Detailed here is one T cell receptor beta chain. Its antigen remains unidentified. The sample comes from a study of cytotoxic CD8 clonotypes in ibrutinib-treated CLL. The wider study: Response was recorded as partial in some 24 patients and complete in 2; at median 68 months, around 14 remained remitted and approximately twelve had progressed. Each sample contained, on average, almost 260,000 productive templates and 75,000 to 95,000 productive rearrangements. The study, taken as a whole, reports: Few clonotypes were public, and these shrank or held steady under treatment. Clonality at baseline surpassed age-matched healthy donors and tracked circulating CD8+ T-cell counts.

TCRdb keeps only in-frame clones here, not all; method: immunoSEQ multiplex PCR. The sample consists of 17,000 or so clones, 64% of them appearing once. Trimming removed 0 bases at V and 5 bases at J, with 11 bases between. CDR3 length: 14 amino acids. The clonotype was recovered from a human donor with chronic lymphocytic leukemia. Specimen: PBMCs, collected after 12 months of ibrutinib treatment. V and J are TRBV23-1 and TRBJ2-7, with D perhaps matching TRBD2 (5 bases). TRBV23-1 is labeled an ORF, and its function is uncertain. The CDR3 here is CASSQSRVEHEQYF. The DNA for the CDR3 is TGCGCCAGCAGTCAATCGAGGGTAGAGCACGAGCAGTACTTC.